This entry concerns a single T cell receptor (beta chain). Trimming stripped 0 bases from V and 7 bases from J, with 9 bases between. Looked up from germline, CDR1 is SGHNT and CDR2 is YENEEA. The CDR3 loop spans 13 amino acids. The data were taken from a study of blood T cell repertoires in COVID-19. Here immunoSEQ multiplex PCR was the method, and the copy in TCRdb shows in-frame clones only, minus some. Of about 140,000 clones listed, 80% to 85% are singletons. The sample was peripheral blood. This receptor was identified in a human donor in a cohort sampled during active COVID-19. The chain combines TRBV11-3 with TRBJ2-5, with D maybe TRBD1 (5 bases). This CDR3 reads CASSLDLRGTQYF. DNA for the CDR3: TGTGCCAGCAGCTTAGATCTAAGGGGGACCCAGTACTTC.